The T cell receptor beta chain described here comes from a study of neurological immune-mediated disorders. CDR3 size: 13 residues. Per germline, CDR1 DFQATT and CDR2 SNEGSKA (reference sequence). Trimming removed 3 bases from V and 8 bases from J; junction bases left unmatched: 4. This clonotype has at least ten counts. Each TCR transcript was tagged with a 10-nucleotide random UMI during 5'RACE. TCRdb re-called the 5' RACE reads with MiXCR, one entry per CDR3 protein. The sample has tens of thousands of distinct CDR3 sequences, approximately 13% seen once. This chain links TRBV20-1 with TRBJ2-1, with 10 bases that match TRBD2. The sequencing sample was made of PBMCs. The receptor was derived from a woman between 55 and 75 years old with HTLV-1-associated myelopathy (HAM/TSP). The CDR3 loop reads CSARGLAGDEQFF. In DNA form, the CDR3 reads TGCAGTGCTAGGGGTCTAGCGGGGGATGAGCAGTTCTTC.